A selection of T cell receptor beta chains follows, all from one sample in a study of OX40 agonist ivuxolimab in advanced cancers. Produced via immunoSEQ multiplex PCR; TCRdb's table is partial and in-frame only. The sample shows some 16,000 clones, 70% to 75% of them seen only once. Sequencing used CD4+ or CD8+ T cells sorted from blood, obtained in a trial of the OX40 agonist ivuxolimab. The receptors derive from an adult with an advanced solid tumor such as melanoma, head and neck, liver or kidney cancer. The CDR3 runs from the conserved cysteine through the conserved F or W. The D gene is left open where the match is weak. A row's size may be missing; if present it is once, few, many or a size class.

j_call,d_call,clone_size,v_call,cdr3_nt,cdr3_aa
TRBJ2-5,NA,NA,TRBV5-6,TGTGCCAGCAGCTTGGGGAGGGCCCAAGAGACCCAGTACTTC,CASSLGRAQETQYF
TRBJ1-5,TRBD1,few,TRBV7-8,TGTGCCAGCAGCAAATGGACAGGGGATCAGCCCCAGCATTTT,CASSKWTGDQPQHF
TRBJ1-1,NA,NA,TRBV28,TGTGCCAGCAGCGGCGTAGGGGAAGCTTTCTTT,CASSGVGEAFF
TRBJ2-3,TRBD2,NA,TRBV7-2,TGTGCCAGCAGCCCCCCGTCTAGCGGGCCCCCGGATACGCAGTATTTT,CASSPPSSGPPDTQYF
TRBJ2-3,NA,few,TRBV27,TGTGCCAGCAGTTTAACCGGGAGCGGGACAGATACGCAGTATTTT,CASSLTGSGTDTQYF
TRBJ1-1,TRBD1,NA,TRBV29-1,TGCAGCGGACAGGGAGGCACTGAAGCTTTCTTT,CSGQGGTEAFF
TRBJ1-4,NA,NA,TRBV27,TGTGCCAGCACCTCGACGGAGGGTTTGAATGAAAAACTGTTTTTT,CASTSTEGLNEKLFF
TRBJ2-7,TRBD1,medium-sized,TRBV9,TGTGCCAGCGGGGGAGACAGGGACTACGAGCAGTACTTC,CASGGDRDYEQYF
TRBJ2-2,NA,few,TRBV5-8,TGTGCCAGCAGCCCACAGGGAGGGCACCTCACCGGGGAGCTGTTTTTT,CASSPQGGHLTGELFF
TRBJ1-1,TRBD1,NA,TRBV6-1,TGTGCCAGCAGTGAATACAGGGGAAACACTGAAGCTTTCTTT,CASSEYRGNTEAFF
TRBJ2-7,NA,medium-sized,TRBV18,TGTGCCAGCTCCCACTCGAACAACCTCTACGAGCAGTACTTC,CASSHSNNLYEQYF
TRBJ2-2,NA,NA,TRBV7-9,TGTGCCAGCAGCCGGGGTGCCGGGGAGCTGTTTTTT,CASSRGAGELFF
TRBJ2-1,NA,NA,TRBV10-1,TGCGCCAGCAGACGCGGGAAGAGCTCCTACAATGAGCAGTTCTTC,CASRRGKSSYNEQFF
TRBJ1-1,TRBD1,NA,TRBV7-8,TGTGCCAGCTCGGCCGGGACAGCGTACATGAACACTGAAGCTTTCTTT,CASSAGTAYMNTEAFF
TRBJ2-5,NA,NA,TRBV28,TGTGCCAGCAGTGTGTTCCCGGGACCTCGGGAACTAGAGACCCAGTACTTC,CASSVFPGPRELETQYF
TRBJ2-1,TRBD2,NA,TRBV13,TGTGCCAGCAGCGAGGGACTAGCGACCAACAATGAGCAGTTCTTC,CASSEGLATNNEQFF
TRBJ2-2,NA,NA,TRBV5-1,TGCGCCAGCAGCTCAGGGAAGAACACCGGGGAGCTGTTTTTT,CASSSGKNTGELFF
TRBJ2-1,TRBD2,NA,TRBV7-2,TGTGCCAGCAGCGTATGGCAGTCGGGACTAGCGGGAGACAATGAGCAGTTCTTC,CASSVWQSGLAGDNEQFF
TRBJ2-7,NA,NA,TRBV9,TGTGCCAGCAGCGTGGGGGGCAGCTCCTACGAGCAGTACTTC,CASSVGGSSYEQYF
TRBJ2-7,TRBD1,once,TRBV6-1,TGTGCCACCCAGGTTGGGACAGGGGTAATCTACGAGCAGTACTTC,CATQVGTGVIYEQYF
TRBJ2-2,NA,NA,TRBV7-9,TGTGCCAGCAGCCAGGGGCCGGACGTGAGAGCCGGGGAGCTGTTTTTT,CASSQGPDVRAGELFF
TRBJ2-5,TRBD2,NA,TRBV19,TGTGCCAGTACTAAGCGGGGTCGTGGAGAGACCCAGTACTTC,CASTKRGRGETQYF
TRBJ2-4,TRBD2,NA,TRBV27,TGTGCCAGCAGTTTAAGCGGGAGTAAAGCCAAAAACATTCAGTACTTC,CASSLSGSKAKNIQYF
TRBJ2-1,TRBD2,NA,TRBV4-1,TGCGCCAGCAGCCAAGAAGGGATAGCGGGGGGGAATGAGCAGTTCTTC,CASSQEGIAGGNEQFF
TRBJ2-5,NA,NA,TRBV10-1,TGCGCCAGCAGTGAGTACGGTAGTTCGGAGACCCAGTACTTC,CASSEYGSSETQYF
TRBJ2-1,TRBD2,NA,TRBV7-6,TGTGCCAGCAGCTTAGAACTAGCGAGGTACAATGAGCAGTTCTTC,CASSLELARYNEQFF
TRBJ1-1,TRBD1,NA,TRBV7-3,TGTGCCAGCAGCTTATACCCAGGGGGCGCGGGGCCGGACACTGAAGCTTTCTTT,CASSLYPGGAGPDTEAFF
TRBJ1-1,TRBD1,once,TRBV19,TGTGCCAGTAGCCTACAGGGGCACGCTGAAGCTTTCTTT,CASSLQGHAEAFF
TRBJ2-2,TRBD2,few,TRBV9,TGTGCCAGCAGCTTAAGACTAGCGGGAGAGGTCGGGGAGCTGTTTTTT,CASSLRLAGEVGELFF
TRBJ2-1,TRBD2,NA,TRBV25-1,TGTGCCAGCAGTGGAACTAGCGGTCCCTACAATGAGCAGTTCTTC,CASSGTSGPYNEQFF
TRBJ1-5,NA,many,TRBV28,TGTGCCAGCAGTTTGTTAGTCGGGGATCAGCCCCAGCATTTT,CASSLLVGDQPQHF
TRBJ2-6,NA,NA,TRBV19,TGTGCCAGTTCAGTTAACGGACTTGGGGCCAACGTCCTGACTTTC,CASSVNGLGANVLTF
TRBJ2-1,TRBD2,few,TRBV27,TGTGCCAGCAGTAATCCTAGCGGAGGCTACAATGAGCAGTTCTTC,CASSNPSGGYNEQFF
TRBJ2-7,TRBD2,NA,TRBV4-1,TGCGCCAGCAGCCAAACGGCGGGAGTGGCCTACGAGCAGTACTTC,CASSQTAGVAYEQYF
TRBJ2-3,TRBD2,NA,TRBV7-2,TGTGCCAGCAGCTACGGACTAGCGGTCCCGCCCACAGATACGCAGTATTTT,CASSYGLAVPPTDTQYF
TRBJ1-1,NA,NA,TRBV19,TGTGCCAGTAGTATGAGGATACACACTGAAGCTTTCTTT,CASSMRIHTEAFF
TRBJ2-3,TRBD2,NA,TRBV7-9,TGTGCCAGCAGCATAGCGGGAGGAGGCACAGATACGCAGTATTTT,CASSIAGGGTDTQYF
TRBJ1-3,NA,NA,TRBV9,TGTGCCAGCAGCGTCGAGGGGGTATCTGGAAACACCATATATTTT,CASSVEGVSGNTIYF
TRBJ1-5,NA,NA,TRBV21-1,TGTGCCAGCAGCCCCGATGGATTCGACCGGCCCCAGCATTTT,CASSPDGFDRPQHF
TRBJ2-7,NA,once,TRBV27,TGTGCCAGCAGTTCCCGATCCGGGAGCTCCTACGAGCAGTACTTC,CASSSRSGSSYEQYF
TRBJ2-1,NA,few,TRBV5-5,TGTGCCAGCAGCTTTCGGGGACTTTACAATGAGCAGTTCTTC,CASSFRGLYNEQFF
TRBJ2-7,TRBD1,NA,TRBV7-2,TGTGCCAGCAGCTTAGAGGGGGCCCCCTACGAGCAGTACTTC,CASSLEGAPYEQYF
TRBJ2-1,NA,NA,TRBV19,TGTGCCAGTAGTATTTGGACGAGTCGGAGCAATGAGCAGTTCTTC,CASSIWTSRSNEQFF
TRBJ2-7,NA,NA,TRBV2,TGTGCCAGCAGTGAAGTACCAGGGGGGAACTACGAGCAGTACTTC,CASSEVPGGNYEQYF
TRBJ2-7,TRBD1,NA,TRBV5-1,TGCGCCAGCAGCTTGGAGGAGACAGGGTCCTCCTACGAGCAGTACTTC,CASSLEETGSSYEQYF
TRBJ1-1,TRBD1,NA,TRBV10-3,TGTGCCATCAGGGCCCCGGACAGGGGTGATACTGAAGCTTTCTTT,CAIRAPDRGDTEAFF
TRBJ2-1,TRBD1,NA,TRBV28,TGTGCCAGCAGTGCCAATGACAGGGGCTCCTACAATGAGCAGTTCTTC,CASSANDRGSYNEQFF
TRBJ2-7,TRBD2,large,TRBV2,TGTGCCAGCAGTTCTAGCGGCTCCCCCTCCTACGAGCAGTACTTC,CASSSSGSPSYEQYF
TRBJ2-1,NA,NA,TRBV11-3,TGTGCCAGCAGCCCCCCGTCCGGGACCCTCGATGAGCAGTTCTTC,CASSPPSGTLDEQFF